This T cell receptor beta chain is drawn from a study of OX40 agonist ivuxolimab in advanced cancers. J was trimmed by 3 bases and V by 1 base; bases with no gene match: 2. The CDR3 extends over 15 amino acids. Germline CDR1 reads LNHNV; CDR2 reads YYDKDF (reference sequence). The method was immunoSEQ multiplex PCR; TCRdb's version includes in-frame clones alone and lacks a portion of them. This table holds some 50,000 clones, 75% to 90% found once. Study results and limitations: Not determined was the antigen specificity of the expanded peripheral T cells.

Details on this clone: The antigen is undetermined.

This material consisted of CD4+ or CD8+ T cells sorted from blood, taken in a trial of the OX40 agonist ivuxolimab. The clonotype comes from an adult with an advanced solid tumor such as melanoma, head and neck, liver or kidney cancer. This chain connects TRBV15 to TRBJ2-7; 11 bases map to TRBD2. CDR3 sequence reads: CATSRGLAGSYEQYF. CDR3 coding DNA: TGTGCCACCAGCAGAGGACTAGCGGGAAGCTACGAGCAGTACTTC.